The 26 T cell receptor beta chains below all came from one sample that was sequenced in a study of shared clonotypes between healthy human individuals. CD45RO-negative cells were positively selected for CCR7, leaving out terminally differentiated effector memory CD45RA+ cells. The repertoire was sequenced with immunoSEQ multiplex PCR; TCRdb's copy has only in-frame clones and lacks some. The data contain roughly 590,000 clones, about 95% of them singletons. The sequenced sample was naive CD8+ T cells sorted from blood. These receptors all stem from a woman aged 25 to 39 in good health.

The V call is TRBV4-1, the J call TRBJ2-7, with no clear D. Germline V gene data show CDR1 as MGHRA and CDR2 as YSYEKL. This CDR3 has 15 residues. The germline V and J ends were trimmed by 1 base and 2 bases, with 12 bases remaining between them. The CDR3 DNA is TGCGCCAGCAGCCAAGGATCCACAGTAGCCTACGAGCAGTACTTC. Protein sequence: CASSQGSTVAYEQYF.

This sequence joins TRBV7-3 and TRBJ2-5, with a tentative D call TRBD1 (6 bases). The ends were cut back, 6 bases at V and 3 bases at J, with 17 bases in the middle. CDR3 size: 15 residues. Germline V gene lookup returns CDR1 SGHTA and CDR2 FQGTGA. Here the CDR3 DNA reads TGTGCCAGCAGGCGAAGGGACAAACCCAAAGAGACCCAGTACTTC. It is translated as CASRRRDKPKETQYF.

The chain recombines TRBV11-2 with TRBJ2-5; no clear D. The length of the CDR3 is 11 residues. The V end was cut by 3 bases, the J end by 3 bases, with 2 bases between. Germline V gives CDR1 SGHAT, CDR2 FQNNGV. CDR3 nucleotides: TGTGCCAGCAGCTTGGAAGAGACCCAGTACTTC. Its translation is CASSLEETQYF.

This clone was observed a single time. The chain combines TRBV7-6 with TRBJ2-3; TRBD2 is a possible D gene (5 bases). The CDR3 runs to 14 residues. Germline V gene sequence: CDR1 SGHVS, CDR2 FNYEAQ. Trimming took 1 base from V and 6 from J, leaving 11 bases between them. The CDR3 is CASSLDGMVDTQYF. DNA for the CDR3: TGTGCCAGCAGCTTAGACGGGATGGTGGATACGCAGTATTTT.

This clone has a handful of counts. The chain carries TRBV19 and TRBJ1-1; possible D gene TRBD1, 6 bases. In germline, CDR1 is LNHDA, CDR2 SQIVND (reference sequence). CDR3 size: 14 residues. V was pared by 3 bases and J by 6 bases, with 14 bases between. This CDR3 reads CASSISGHLAEAFF. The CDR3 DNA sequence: TGTGCCAGTAGTATTTCGGGACACCTGGCTGAAGCTTTCTTT.

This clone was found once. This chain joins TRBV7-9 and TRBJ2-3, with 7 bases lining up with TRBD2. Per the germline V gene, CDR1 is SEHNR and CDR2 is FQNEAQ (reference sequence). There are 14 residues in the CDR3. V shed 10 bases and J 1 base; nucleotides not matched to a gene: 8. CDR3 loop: CAIPNAGGTDTQYF. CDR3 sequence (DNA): TGTGCCATACCGAACGCGGGAGGCACAGATACGCAGTATTTT.

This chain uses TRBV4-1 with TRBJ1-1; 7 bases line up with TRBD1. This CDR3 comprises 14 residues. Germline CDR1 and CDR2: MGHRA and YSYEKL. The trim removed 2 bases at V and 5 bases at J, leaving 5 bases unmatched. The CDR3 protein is CASSQSTGVTEAFF. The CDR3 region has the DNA TGCGCCAGCAGCCAATCTACAGGGGTAACTGAAGCTTTCTTT.

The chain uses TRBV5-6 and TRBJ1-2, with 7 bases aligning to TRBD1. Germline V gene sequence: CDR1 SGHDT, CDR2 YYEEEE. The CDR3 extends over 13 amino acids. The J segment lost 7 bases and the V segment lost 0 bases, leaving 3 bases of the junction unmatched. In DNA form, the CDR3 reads TGTGCCAGCAGCTTGGAGGGGGCGCTTGGCTACACCTTC. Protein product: CASSLEGALGYTF.

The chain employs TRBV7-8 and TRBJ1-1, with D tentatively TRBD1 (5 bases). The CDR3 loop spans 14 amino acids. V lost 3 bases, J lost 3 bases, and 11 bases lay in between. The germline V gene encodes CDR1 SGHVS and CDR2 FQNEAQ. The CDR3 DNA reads TGTGCCAGCAGCTTTTCCGCGGGGGACACTGAAGCTTTCTTT. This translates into CASSFSAGDTEAFF.

DNA of the CDR3: TGTGCCAGCAGTACGAGGACAGGGCGGACTGAAGCTTTCTTT. Protein: CASSTRTGRTEAFF. The chain recombines TRBV28 with TRBJ1-1; 8 bases fit TRBD1. The CDR3 length is 14 residues. Germline-derived CDR1 and CDR2 are MDHEN and SYDVKM. J gave up 5 bases and V 5 bases, and 7 bases lay outside the gene matches. Full variable domain (rest looked up from reference TRBV28 and TRBJ1-1): DVKVTQSSRYLVKRTGEKVFLECVQDMDHENMFWYRQDPGLGLRLIYFSYDVKMKEKGDIPEGYSVSREKKERFSLILESASTNQTSMYLCASSTRTGRTEAFFGQGTRLTVV.

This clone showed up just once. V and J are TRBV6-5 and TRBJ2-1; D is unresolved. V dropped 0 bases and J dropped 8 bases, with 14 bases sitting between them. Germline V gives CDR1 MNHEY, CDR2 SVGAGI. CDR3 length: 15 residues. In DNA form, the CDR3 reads TGTGCCAGCAGTTACTCGATTAGTCAGCAGCATGAGCAGTTCTTC. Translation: CASSYSISQQHEQFF.

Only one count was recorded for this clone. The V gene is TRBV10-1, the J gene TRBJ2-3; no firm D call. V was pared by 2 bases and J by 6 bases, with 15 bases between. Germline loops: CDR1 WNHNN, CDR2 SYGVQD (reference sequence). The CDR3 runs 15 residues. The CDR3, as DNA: TGCGCCAGCAGTGAGAGCGATGTTCCTCCCGATACGCAGTATTTT. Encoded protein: CASSESDVPPDTQYF.

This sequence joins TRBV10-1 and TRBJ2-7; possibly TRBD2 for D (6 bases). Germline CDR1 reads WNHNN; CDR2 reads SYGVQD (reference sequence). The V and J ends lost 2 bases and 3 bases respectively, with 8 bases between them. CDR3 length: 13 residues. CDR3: CASSEGRDYEQYF. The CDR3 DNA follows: TGCGCCAGCAGTGAGGGGCGGGACTACGAGCAGTACTTC.

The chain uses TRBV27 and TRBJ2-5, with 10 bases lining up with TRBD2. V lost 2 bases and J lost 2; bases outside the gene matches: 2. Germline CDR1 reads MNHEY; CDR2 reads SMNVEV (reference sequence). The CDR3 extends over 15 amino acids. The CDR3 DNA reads TGTGCCAGCAGTTTACTAGCGGGAGATCAAGAGACCCAGTACTTC. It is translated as CASSLLAGDQETQYF.

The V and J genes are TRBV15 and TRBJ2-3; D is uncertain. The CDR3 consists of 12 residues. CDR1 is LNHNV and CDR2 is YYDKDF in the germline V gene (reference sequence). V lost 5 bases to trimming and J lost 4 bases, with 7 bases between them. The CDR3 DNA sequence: TGTGCCACCAGCGGAGTTTCAGATACGCAGTATTTT. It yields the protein CATSGVSDTQYF.

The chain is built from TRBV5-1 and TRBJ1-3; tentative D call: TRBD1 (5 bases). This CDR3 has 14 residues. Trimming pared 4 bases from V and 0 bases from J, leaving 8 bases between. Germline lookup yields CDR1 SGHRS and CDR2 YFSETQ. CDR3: CASSPTASGNTIYF. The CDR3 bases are TGCGCCAGCAGCCCGACAGCCTCTGGAAACACCATATATTTT.

In DNA, the CDR3 is TGTGCCAGCAGTTATTATCAGGGGGCGGATGAAGCTTTCTTT. Protein: CASSYYQGADEAFF. The J gene is TRBJ1-1, the V gene TRBV27; 8 bases match TRBD1. With V trimmed by 4 bases and J by 7 bases, 8 bases remained unmatched. The CDR3 totals 14 residues. Germline CDR1 and CDR2: MNHEY and SMNVEV (reference sequence).

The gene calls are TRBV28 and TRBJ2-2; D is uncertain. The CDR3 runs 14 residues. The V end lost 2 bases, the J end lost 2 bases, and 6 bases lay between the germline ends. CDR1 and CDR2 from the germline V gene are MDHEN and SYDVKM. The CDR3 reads CASSLLPNTGELFF. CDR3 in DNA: TGTGCCAGCAGTTTACTTCCAAACACCGGGGAGCTGTTTTTT.

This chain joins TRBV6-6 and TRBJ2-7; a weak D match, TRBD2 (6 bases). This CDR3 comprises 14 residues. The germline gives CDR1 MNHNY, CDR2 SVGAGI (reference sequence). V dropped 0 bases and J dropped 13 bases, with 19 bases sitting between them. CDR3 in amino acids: CASSYSGSSYEPYF. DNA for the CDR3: TGTGCCAGCAGTTACTCCGGGAGCTCCTACGAGCCTTACTTC.

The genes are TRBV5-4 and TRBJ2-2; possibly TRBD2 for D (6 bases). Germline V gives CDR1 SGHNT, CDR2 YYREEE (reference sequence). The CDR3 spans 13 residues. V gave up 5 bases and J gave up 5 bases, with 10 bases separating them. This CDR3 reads CASRTGSTGELFF. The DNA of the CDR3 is TGTGCCAGCAGAACCGGGAGTACCGGGGAGCTGTTTTTT.

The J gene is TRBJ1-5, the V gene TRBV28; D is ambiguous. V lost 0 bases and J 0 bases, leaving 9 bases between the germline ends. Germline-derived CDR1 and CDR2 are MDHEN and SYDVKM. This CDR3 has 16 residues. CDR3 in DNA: TGTGCCAGCAGTTTATGGAGGGAGGGTAGCAATCAGCCCCAGCATTTT. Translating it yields CASSLWREGSNQPQHF.

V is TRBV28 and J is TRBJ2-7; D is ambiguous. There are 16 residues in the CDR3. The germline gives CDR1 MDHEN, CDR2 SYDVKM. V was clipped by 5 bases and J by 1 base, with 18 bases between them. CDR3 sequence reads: CASSIPLGSLSYEQYF. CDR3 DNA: TGTGCCAGCAGTATACCCCTTGGCAGCTTATCCTACGAGCAGTACTTC.

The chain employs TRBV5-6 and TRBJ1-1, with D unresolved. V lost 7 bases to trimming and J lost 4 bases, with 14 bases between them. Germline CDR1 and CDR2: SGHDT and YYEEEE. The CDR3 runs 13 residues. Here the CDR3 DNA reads TGTGCCAGCTTCCTTTTCATGTCCACTGAAGCTTTCTTT. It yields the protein CASFLFMSTEAFF.

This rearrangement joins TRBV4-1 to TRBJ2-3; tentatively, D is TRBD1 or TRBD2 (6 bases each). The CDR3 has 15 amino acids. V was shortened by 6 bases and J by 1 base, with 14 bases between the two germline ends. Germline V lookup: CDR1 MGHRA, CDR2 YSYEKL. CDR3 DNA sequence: TGCGCCAGCAGTACCTGGGGGGCTGGCACAGATACGCAGTATTTT. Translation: CASSTWGAGTDTQYF.

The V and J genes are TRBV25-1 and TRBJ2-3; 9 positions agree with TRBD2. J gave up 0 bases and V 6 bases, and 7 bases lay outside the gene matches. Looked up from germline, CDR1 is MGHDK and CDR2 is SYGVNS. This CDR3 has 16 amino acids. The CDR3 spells CASSTLTSGSTDTQYF. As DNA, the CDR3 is TGTGCCAGCAGCACCTTAACTAGCGGGAGCACAGATACGCAGTATTTT.

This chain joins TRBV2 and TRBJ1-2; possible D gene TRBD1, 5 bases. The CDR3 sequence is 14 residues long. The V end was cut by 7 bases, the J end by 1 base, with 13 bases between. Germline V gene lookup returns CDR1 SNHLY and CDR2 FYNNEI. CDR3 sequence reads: CASTKRDLNYGYTF. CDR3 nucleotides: TGTGCCAGCACAAAGCGGGACCTTAACTATGGCTACACCTTC.